The next 17 T cell receptor beta chains were all read from a single sample in a study of blood T cell repertoires in COVID-19. Clones were read by immunoSEQ multiplex PCR, and TCRdb kept only the in-frame ones, dropping some. The sample contains 100,000 to 150,000 clones, about 80% of which appear only once. Material for sequencing was peripheral blood. The receptor source for this set is a human donor in a cohort sampled during active COVID-19.

V and J are TRBV2 and TRBJ2-2; 7 bases line up with TRBD1. Germline lookup yields CDR1 SNHLY and CDR2 FYNNEI. There are 14 residues in the CDR3. The V segment lost 5 bases and the J segment 8 bases; nucleotides outside the gene matches: 8. The CDR3 region is CASSPSGGVGELFF. CDR3 DNA sequence: TGTGCCAGCAGTCCTTCAGGGGGAGTGGGGGAGCTGTTTTTT.

V and J are TRBV10-3 and TRBJ1-5, with TRBD1 matching over 8 bases. V was pared by 6 bases and J by 7 bases, with 8 bases of the junction left unmatched. CDR1 is ENHRY, CDR2 SYGVKD, per germline. The CDR3 is 14 residues long. CDR3: CAIREGQAGQPQHF. The CDR3 DNA follows: TGTGCCATCAGGGAGGGACAGGCTGGACAGCCCCAGCATTTT.

This chain links TRBV19 with TRBJ2-7; 8 bases fit TRBD1. CDR1 LNHDA and CDR2 SQIVND come from the germline V gene (reference sequence). The CDR3 length is 14 residues. With 7 bases clipped from V and 2 bases from J, the junction kept 7 bases outside the gene matches. The CDR3 loop reads CASKGGQGPYEQYF. The CDR3 DNA follows: TGTGCCAGTAAGGGCGGACAGGGCCCCTACGAGCAGTACTTC.

The chain combines TRBV25-1 with TRBJ2-1; 7 nucleotides agree with TRBD1. The CDR3 covers 16 residues. From germline, CDR1 is MGHDK and CDR2 SYGVNS. V was clipped by 4 bases and J by 0 bases; unmatched bases: 6. The CDR3: CASSGSTGSSYNEQFF. As DNA, the CDR3 is TGTGCCAGCAGTGGATCGACAGGGAGCTCCTACAATGAGCAGTTCTTC. The whole variable domain, filled in from reference TRBV25-1 and TRBJ2-1, reads EADIYQTPRYLVIGTGKKITLECSQTMGHDKMYWYQQDPGMELHLIHYSYGVNSTEKGDLSSESTVSRIRTEHFPLTLESARPSHTSQYLCASSGSTGSSYNEQFFGPGTRLTVL.

The gene calls are TRBV10-3 and TRBJ2-3, with TRBD2 matching over 13 bases. The CDR3 runs 16 residues. Looked up from germline, CDR1 is ENHRY and CDR2 is SYGVKD. J was trimmed by 6 bases and V by 4 bases; bases with no gene match: 7. CDR3 DNA: TGTGCCATCAGTGGAGGACTAGCGGGAGCTTATGATACGCAGTATTTT. Amino acids: CAISGGLAGAYDTQYF.

This clone appeared a single time. This chain uses TRBV5-6 with TRBJ2-1, with TRBD2 identical over 13 bases. V shed 4 bases, J shed 5 bases, and the junction held 3 bases outside the gene matches. The germline V gene has CDR1 SGHDT and CDR2 YYEEEE. This CDR3 contains 15 residues. The DNA of the CDR3 is TGTGCCAGCAGCCCTGGACTAGCGGGGGACAATGAGCAGTTCTTC. The encoded protein is CASSPGLAGDNEQFF.

This clone showed up many times. The V and J genes are TRBV6-5 and TRBJ2-5, with TRBD1 matching 10 bases. The CDR3 is 14 residues long. V dropped 9 bases and J dropped 6; count of bases not matched to a gene: 10. Germline CDR1 reads MNHEY; CDR2 reads SVGAGI. CDR3 DNA: TGTGCCAGTCAGAGACAGGGGGCGAGGAAGACCCAGTACTTC. Amino acids: CASQRQGARKTQYF.

This clone was seen only once. The V gene is TRBV6-5, the J gene TRBJ2-1; no clear D. Germline V lookup: CDR1 MNHEY, CDR2 SVGAGI. This CDR3 spans 13 amino acids. Trimming pared 6 bases from V and 15 bases from J, leaving 21 bases between. Written as DNA, the CDR3 is TGTGCCAGCAGGATTTACTCCGCGAGCTCCCCGTTCTTC. It encodes CASRIYSASSPFF.

This clone was counted once. This CDR3 reads CASSPTGQSTGELFF. CDR3 DNA sequence: TGCGCCAGCAGCCCAACAGGACAGAGCACCGGGGAGCTGTTTTTT. The chain uses TRBV4-3 and TRBJ2-2; D is perhaps TRBD1 (6 bases). The germline V gene has CDR1 LGHNA and CDR2 YSLEER. V was shortened by 4 bases and J by 4 bases, with 13 bases between the two germline ends. The CDR3 has 15 residues.

The CDR3: CASRKGWRSTDTQYF. CDR3 in DNA: TGTGCCAGCAGGAAGGGATGGAGGAGCACAGATACGCAGTATTTT. V and J are TRBV7-9 and TRBJ2-3; D perhaps matches TRBD2 (5 bases). The length of the CDR3 is 15 residues. Trimming pared 6 bases from V and 0 bases from J, leaving 13 bases between. Per the germline V gene, CDR1 is SEHNR and CDR2 is FQNEAQ (reference sequence). The full variable domain, completed using reference TRBV7-9 and TRBJ2-3, is DTGVSQNPRHKITKRGQNVTFRCDPISEHNRLYWYRQTLGQGPEFLTYFQNEAQLEKSRLLSDRFSAERPKGSFSTLEIQRTEQGDSAMYLCASRKGWRSTDTQYFGPGTRLTVL.

This clone appeared once. J is TRBJ1-4 and V is TRBV6-5, with 9 nucleotides matching TRBD1. Unmatched junction bases numbered 8, after V lost 7 bases and J lost 8 bases. The length of the CDR3 is 14 residues. Per germline, CDR1 MNHEY and CDR2 SVGAGI. CDR3 nucleotide sequence: TGTGCCAGCACCAAGGACAGGGGAAGGGAAAAACTGTTTTTT. It codes for CASTKDRGREKLFF.

The V gene is TRBV28, the J gene TRBJ1-4; TRBD1 agrees at 7 bases. The CDR3 spans 14 residues. Germline values: CDR1 MDHEN, CDR2 SYDVKM. V lost 6 bases and J lost 7; bases outside the gene matches: 8. The CDR3 DNA follows: TGTGCCAGCAGCCGGGACAGAAAGAGTGAAAAACTGTTTTTT. Its translation is CASSRDRKSEKLFF.

A word on this clone: The junction shows a germline mismatch at one end, possibly a read error. This chain uses TRBV19 with TRBJ1-2; no clear D gene. The germline CDR1 and CDR2 sequences are LNHDA and SQIVND (reference sequence). CDR3 size: 11 residues. In DNA form, the CDR3 reads TGTGCCAGTAGTCGGGTCAGCCGCCGTTTCTTC. It translates to CASSRVSRRFF.

The chain carries TRBV7-2 and TRBJ1-1; D may be TRBD1 (5 bases). Between the trimmed V and J ends, which lost 5 bases and 2 bases, there was a span of 15 bases. The CDR3 is 15 amino acids. Germline-derived CDR1 and CDR2 are SGHTA and FQGNSA. CDR3 sequence: CASSPYRGSNTEAFF. The CDR3 coding sequence is TGTGCCAGCAGCCCATACCGGGGGTCAAACACTGAAGCTTTCTTT.

Details on this clone: The DNA is omitted, as the CDR3 cannot be located on it reliably, and the CDR3 follows TCRdb's listing. V and J are TRBV3-1 (or the pseudogene TRBV3-2) and TRBJ1-3; the listed D gene, TRBD1, was not tested against the DNA. Germline V gene sequence: CDR1 LGHDT, CDR2 YNNKEL (reference sequence). 13 amino acids form the CDR3, both terminal residues included. The CDR3 sequence is CASSQEFGRGSYF.

The J gene is TRBJ2-1, the V gene TRBV6-2 or TRBV6-3, with D perhaps TRBD1 (5 bases). CDR1 is MNHEY, CDR2 SVGEGT, per germline. The CDR3 spans 13 residues. V was pared by 3 bases and J by 15 bases, with 18 bases between. The CDR3 spells CASSYGAQAHTFF. For the CDR3, the DNA is TGTGCCAGCAGTTATGGTGCACAGGCTCATACGTTCTTC.

The rearrangement links TRBV5-4 to TRBJ2-5, with D hard to call. The V gene lost 4 bases and the J gene lost 7 bases, with 14 bases spanning the gap. CDR3 length equals 13 residues. The germline CDR1 and CDR2 sequences are SGHNT and YYREEE (reference sequence). DNA for the CDR3: TGTGCCAGCAGCCCGCCCCCCCCAGGGACCCAGTACTTC. This gives the protein CASSPPPPGTQYF.